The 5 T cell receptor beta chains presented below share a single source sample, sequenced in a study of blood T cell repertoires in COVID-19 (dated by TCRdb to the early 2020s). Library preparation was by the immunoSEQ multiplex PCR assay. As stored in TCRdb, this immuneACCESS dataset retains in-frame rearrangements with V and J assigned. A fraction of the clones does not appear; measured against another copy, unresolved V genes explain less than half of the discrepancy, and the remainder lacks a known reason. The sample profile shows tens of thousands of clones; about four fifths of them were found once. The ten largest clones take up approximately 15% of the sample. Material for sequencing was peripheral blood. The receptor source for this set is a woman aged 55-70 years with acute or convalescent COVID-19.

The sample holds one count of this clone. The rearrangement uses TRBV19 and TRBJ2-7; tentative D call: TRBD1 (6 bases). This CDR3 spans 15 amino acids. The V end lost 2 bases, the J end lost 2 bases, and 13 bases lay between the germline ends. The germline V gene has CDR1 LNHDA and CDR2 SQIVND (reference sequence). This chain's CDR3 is CASSILQGSAYEQYF. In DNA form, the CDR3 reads TGTGCCAGTAGTATATTGCAGGGGTCCGCCTACGAGCAGTACTTC.

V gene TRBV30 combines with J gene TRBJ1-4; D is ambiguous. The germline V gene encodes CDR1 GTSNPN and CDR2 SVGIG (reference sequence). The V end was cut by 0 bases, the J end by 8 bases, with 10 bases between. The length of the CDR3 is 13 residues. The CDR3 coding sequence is TGTGCCTGGAGTGTAAATCGGGGAGAAAAACTGTTTTTT. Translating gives CAWSVNRGEKLFF.

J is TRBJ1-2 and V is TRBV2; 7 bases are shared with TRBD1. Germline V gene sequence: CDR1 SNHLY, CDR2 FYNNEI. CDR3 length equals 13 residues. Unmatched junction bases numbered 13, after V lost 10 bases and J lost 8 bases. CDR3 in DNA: TGTGCCACCCCCAACCTAGGGGGCAACGGCTACACCTTC. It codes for CATPNLGGNGYTF.

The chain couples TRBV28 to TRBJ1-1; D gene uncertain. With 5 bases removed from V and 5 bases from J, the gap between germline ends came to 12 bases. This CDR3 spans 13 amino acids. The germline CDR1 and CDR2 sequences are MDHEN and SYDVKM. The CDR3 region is CASSQTAVTEAFF. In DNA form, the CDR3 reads TGTGCCAGCAGTCAAACAGCGGTAACTGAAGCTTTCTTT.

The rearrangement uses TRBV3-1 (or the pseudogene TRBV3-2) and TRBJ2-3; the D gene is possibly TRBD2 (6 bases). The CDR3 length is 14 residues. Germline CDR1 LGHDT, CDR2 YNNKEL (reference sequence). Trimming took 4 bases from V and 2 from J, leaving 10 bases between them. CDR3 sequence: CASSPAGYTDTQYF. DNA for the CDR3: TGTGCCAGCAGCCCCGCGGGATACACAGATACGCAGTATTTT.